This T cell receptor (beta chain) was found in a study of glioma-infiltrating T cells after dendritic cell vaccination. Study overall: Dendritic cell vaccination trial patients had either newly diagnosed or recurrent glioblastoma.

The CDR3 spans 14 residues. V was clipped by 4 bases and J by 6 bases, with 13 bases between them. Germline V gives CDR1 SGHDT, CDR2 YYEEEE. Data came from immunoSEQ multiplex PCR; TCRdb stores just in-frame clones and leaves some out. This repertoire shows 55,000 to 70,000 clones, roughly 80% found once; its top ten account for 9% to 10%. The clonotype originates from a human donor with glioblastoma. The sample was blood, taken before dendritic cell vaccination. This rearrangement joins TRBV5-6 to TRBJ1-4; the D gene is possibly TRBD1 (5 bases). The CDR3 region has the DNA TGTGCCAGCAGCGCTGTGGGGGGAGATGAAAAACTGTTTTTT. This codes for CASSAVGGDEKLFF.